The rows below give T cell receptor beta chains drawn from one sample of a study of T-cell memory formation after mild COVID-19. TCRdb re-analysed the 5' RACE reads in MiXCR, keeping a single row per CDR3 protein. The sample holds approximately 500,000 distinct CDR3 sequences, roughly 25% seen once. The specimen sequenced was PBMCs or a T cell subset sorted from them (not recorded which). These receptor sequences come from an adult woman who had mild COVID-19 (a few samples of this study predate the infection). Cell type and time point are not known. Both conserved end residues are part of each CDR3. A D gene is named only where the DNA matches it firmly. The listing skips clone size in some rows; elsewhere it reads once, few, many or a size class.

J	V	D	size	DNA	CDR3
TRBJ2-1	TRBV27	NA	NA	TGTGCCAGCAGGGGGTTACAGGGAGACAGTGAGCAGTTCTTC	CASRGLQGDSEQFF
TRBJ2-7	TRBV24-1	TRBD1	few	TGTGCCACCAGTGATTTTACCGGGACAGGGGCAACCTACGAGCAGTACTTC	CATSDFTGTGATYEQYF
TRBJ2-7	TRBV6-5	TRBD2	NA	TGTGCCAGCAGTTTATCCGGGGGGGTAACCTACGAGCAGTACTTC	CASSLSGGVTYEQYF
TRBJ1-1	TRBV7-9	NA	NA	TGTGCCAGCAGCCTCGGACGGCTTGAAGCTTTCTTT	CASSLGRLEAFF
TRBJ2-5	TRBV6-6	NA	many	TGTGCCAGCAGGGTCGGGGCAGGGAAGGAGACCCAGTACTTC	CASRVGAGKETQYF
TRBJ2-1	TRBV7-9	NA	NA	TGTGCCAGCAGCTTAGACCTTTTTGGTGAGCAGTTCTTC	CASSLDLFGEQFF
TRBJ2-5	TRBV15	NA	NA	TGTGCCACCAGCAGAGATCGATCGGAGACCCAGTACTTC	CATSRDRSETQYF
TRBJ1-4	TRBV6-5	TRBD1	NA	TGTGCCAGCAGTTACGCGACAGGGAGGGAAAAACTGTTTTTT	CASSYATGREKLFF
TRBJ2-7	TRBV20-1	TRBD2	NA	TGCAGTGCGCCGAACTTTGCGGGGGGCGGCGAGCAGTACTTC	CSAPNFAGGGEQYF
TRBJ2-1	TRBV5-5	TRBD1	few	TGTGCCAGCAGCCGAATAACCGGGACAGTGTACAATGAGCAGTTCTTC	CASSRITGTVYNEQFF
TRBJ2-7	TRBV5-1	NA	few	TGCGCCAGCAGCTTTACGGAACAGGGTAACTACGAGCAGTACTTC	CASSFTEQGNYEQYF
TRBJ1-2	TRBV6-2/TRBV6-3	NA	NA	TGTGCCAGCGGTAACTATGGCTACACCTTC	CASGNYGYTF
TRBJ2-5	TRBV12-3/TRBV12-4	NA	few	TGTGCCAGCAGGACACGGAAGGAGACCCAGTACTTC	CASRTRKETQYF
TRBJ1-3	TRBV12-3/TRBV12-4	NA	few	TGTGCCAGCAGAGAACCGGGGCCCCGCATCACAAGCACCATATATTTT	CASREPGPRITSTIYF
TRBJ2-5	TRBV18	NA	NA	TGTGCCAGCTCAATAATGGAAGAGACCCAGTACTTC	CASSIMEETQYF
TRBJ2-1	TRBV18	NA	few	TGTGCCAGCTCGGAGACATTGAGCTCCTACAATGAGCAGTTCTTC	CASSETLSSYNEQFF
TRBJ2-5	TRBV12-1	NA	few	TGTGCCAGCACCGGATCTCACGAAGAGACCCAGTACTTC	CASTGSHEETQYF
TRBJ2-2	TRBV12-3/TRBV12-4	NA	few	TGTGCCAGCAGTTTGGGCCACACCGGGGAGCTGTTTTTT	CASSLGHTGELFF
TRBJ1-2	TRBV4-3	NA	NA	TGCGCCAGCAGCCAAGGGGTCGTGAGGAATGGCTACACCTTC	CASSQGVVRNGYTF
TRBJ2-7	TRBV18	NA	NA	TGTGCCAGCTCACCACCGACCCTCGAGCAGTACTTC	CASSPPTLEQYF
TRBJ1-6	TRBV7-9	NA	few	TGTGCCAGCAGCGACGGGCCGGGTATGGGAACGGGTAATTCACCCCTCCACTTT	CASSDGPGMGTGNSPLHF
TRBJ1-1	TRBV19	NA	NA	TGTGCCAGTTCCAGACAGACGTATACTGAAGCTTTCTTT	CASSRQTYTEAFF
TRBJ1-5	TRBV5-1	TRBD1	once	TGCGCCAGCAGATGCGACAGGGAGAAAAGTCAGCCCCAGCATTTT	CASRCDREKSQPQHF
TRBJ2-1	TRBV19	TRBD2	many	TGTGCCAGTAGTCCCCGGGGGAGCGGGAGACCCTACAATGAGCAGTTCTTC	CASSPRGSGRPYNEQFF
TRBJ2-2	TRBV30	TRBD1	NA	TGTGCCTGGGACCCAGGGACAGGGGGCGCGGGCACCGGGGAGCTGTTTTTT	CAWDPGTGGAGTGELFF
TRBJ2-7	TRBV5-1	NA	NA	TGCGCCAGCAGCGCATCATCAGGTTATTCTTCCTACGAGCAGTACTTC	CASSASSGYSSYEQYF
TRBJ2-6	TRBV20-1	NA	NA	TGCAGTGCTAGACGGGACCCCCGTAGTGGGGCCAACGTCCTGACTTTC	CSARRDPRSGANVLTF
TRBJ1-4	TRBV7-6	TRBD1	NA	TGTGCCAGCAGCACGGGACAGGGGGGGACTAATGAAAAACTGTTTTTT	CASSTGQGGTNEKLFF
TRBJ1-1	TRBV15	NA	NA	TGTGCCACCAGCACGAATGTGGTTATGGCAGGGGAAGCTTTCTTT	CATSTNVVMAGEAFF
TRBJ2-7	TRBV7-9	TRBD1	many	TGTGCCAGCAGCCCCCTGGGACAGTCCTACGAGCAGTACTTC	CASSPLGQSYEQYF
TRBJ1-1	TRBV12-3/TRBV12-4	NA	NA	TGTGCCAGCAGTTTCGGGGCCGACAGGTACACTGAAGCTTTCTTT	CASSFGADRYTEAFF
TRBJ2-2	TRBV5-1	NA	few	TGCGCCAGCAGCTTGGCAATTCGTAGTGCCTCACCTACCAAACGGCGGGACACCGGGGAGCTGTTTTTT	CASSLAIRSASPTKRRDTGELFF
TRBJ2-1	TRBV29-1	TRBD2	NA	TGCAGCGCCAAGCGGGGGAGTTTCGGCAATGAGCAGTTCTTC	CSAKRGSFGNEQFF
TRBJ1-2	TRBV20-1	NA	NA	TGCAGTGCGACAGATAACTATGGCTACACCTTC	CSATDNYGYTF
TRBJ2-1	TRBV15	NA	NA	TGTGCCACCAGCAGAACGGGAGAGCTGGACAATGAGCAGTTCTTC	CATSRTGELDNEQFF
TRBJ2-2	TRBV5-1	TRBD2	few	TGCGCCAGCAGCCCGGGACTAGCGGGGCCCTTCTCAACCGGGGAGCTGTTTTTT	CASSPGLAGPFSTGELFF
TRBJ1-1	TRBV12-3/TRBV12-4	NA	few	TGTGCCAGCAGTCAGGTGACAGGCATGAACACTGAAGCTTTCTTT	CASSQVTGMNTEAFF
TRBJ2-3	TRBV20-1	NA	NA	TGCAGTGCTAGGGCAGGGCCTAGCACAGATACGCAGTATTTT	CSARAGPSTDTQYF
TRBJ2-3	TRBV3-1	TRBD2	NA	TGTGCCAGCAGCTTCCTAGCGGGAGTCCCAGATACGCAGTATTTT	CASSFLAGVPDTQYF
TRBJ2-7	TRBV7-8	NA	NA	TGTGCCAGCAGCCTCCCCTCGTCCGACTCCTACGAGCAGTACTTC	CASSLPSSDSYEQYF
TRBJ2-1	TRBV12-3/TRBV12-4	TRBD1	NA	TGTGCCAGCAGTCTAAGGACAGGGGAAACCTACAATGAGCAGTTCTTC	CASSLRTGETYNEQFF
TRBJ1-5	TRBV16	TRBD1	NA	TGTGCCAGCAGCCGATCCAGGGGGCCTCAGCCCCAGCATTTT	CASSRSRGPQPQHF
TRBJ1-1	TRBV20-1	NA	few	TGCAGTGCTAGAGCCGTGGGCTATATGAACACTGAAGCTTTCTTT	CSARAVGYMNTEAFF
TRBJ2-1	TRBV11-2	NA	NA	TGTGCCAGCAGCTCCGACAAGTTAGAGGGGCCCTACAATGAGCAGTTCTTC	CASSSDKLEGPYNEQFF
TRBJ2-1	TRBV6-2/TRBV6-3	TRBD2	few	TGTGCCAGCGGACTAGCGGGACGCTACAATGAGCAGTTCTTC	CASGLAGRYNEQFF
TRBJ2-7	TRBV25-1	NA	NA	TGTGCCAGCAGTGACCAGCGGGCCGGAGGCTACGAGCAGTACTTC	CASSDQRAGGYEQYF
TRBJ1-5	TRBV2	NA	few	TGTGCCAGCAGACAGACCCCAAGACCATACCAGCCCCAGCATTTT	CASRQTPRPYQPQHF
TRBJ1-2	TRBV14	NA	NA	TGTGCCAGCAGCCAAAGGTTGGATGGCTACACCTTC	CASSQRLDGYTF
TRBJ2-3	TRBV20-1	NA	NA	TGCAGTGCTCCTTGGCGGGGCGCTAGCACAGATACGCAGTATTTT	CSAPWRGASTDTQYF
TRBJ2-1	TRBV7-9	NA	many	TGTGCCAGCAGCTTGTCGGATGAGCAGTTCTTC	CASSLSDEQFF
TRBJ1-1	TRBV7-2	NA	few	TGTGCCAGCAGCTTCCTCCCCAGGGACTCTGAAGCTTTCTTT	CASSFLPRDSEAFF
TRBJ2-7	TRBV4-2	TRBD1	NA	TGTGCCAGCAGCCACAGGACAGGGGGCTACGAGCAGTACTTC	CASSHRTGGYEQYF
TRBJ1-1	TRBV24-1	NA	NA	TGTGCCACCAGTGATCCTGCAGGACAGTTAGGAGGGGCTTTCTTT	CATSDPAGQLGGAFF
TRBJ2-3	TRBV5-1	NA	few	TGCGCCAGCAGCCTCCTTCGGGGTACTAGCACAGATACGCAGTATTTT	CASSLLRGTSTDTQYF
TRBJ2-2	TRBV29-1	TRBD1	NA	TGCAGCCCAGGGGGCGTTACGAACACCGGGGAGCTGTTTTTT	CSPGGVTNTGELFF